This is a list of T cell receptor beta chains from one sample in a study of CD8+ T cells in alopecia areata. Clones were sequenced by immunoSEQ multiplex PCR, and TCRdb holds only the in-frame ones, with some missing. The sample has about 98,000 clones; about 45% are singletons. Sequencing was performed on CD4+ T cells sorted from blood. These receptors were taken from a human donor with alopecia areata. Both conserved end residues are part of each CDR3.

j_call	v_call	cdr3_aa
TRBJ1-5	TRBV30	CAWSVSVVAQPQHF
TRBJ2-3	TRBV5-1	CASSRTPRDTQYF
TRBJ2-7	TRBV18	CASSRALNAEQYF
TRBJ2-4	TRBV28	CASSLRRFGQSKNIQYF
TRBJ2-1	TRBV9	CASSATGAQAGEQFF
TRBJ1-5	TRBV30	CAWSGGRNQPQHF
TRBJ1-1	TRBV29-1	CSVEGRLGWTEAFF
TRBJ1-6	TRBV29-1	CSVAGLYGSSPLHF
TRBJ2-5	TRBV30	CAWSGGNQETQYF
-	TRBV5-1	CASRREAQETYEQYF
TRBJ2-5	TRBV30	CAWSRLGETQYF
TRBJ1-1	TRBV29-1	CSVAGRGGGYTEAFF
TRBJ1-4	TRBV29-1	CSVELTGTGTEKLFF
-	TRBV5-1	CASSLGSAASTYEQYF
TRBJ2-1	TRBV7-9	CASSPSGGYNEQFF
TRBJ2-2	TRBV2	CASTRGTSGELFF
TRBJ2-5	TRBV11-1	CASSSQEGTQYF
TRBJ2-5	TRBV30	CAWSVIGKGETQYF
TRBJ2-2	TRBV7-2	CASSVWRGTNTGELFF
TRBJ2-7	TRBV29-1	CSVGLAGGTYEQYF
TRBJ1-2	TRBV29-1	CSVVTDNYGYTF
TRBJ2-2	TRBV29-1	CSVVISSHGELFF
TRBJ2-6	TRBV4-1	CASVPGGASGANVLTF
TRBJ2-1	TRBV29-1	CSVGLQDGSKNEQFF
TRBJ2-5	TRBV30	CAWSVQETQYF
TRBJ2-6	TRBV5-1	CASSLRQLSGANVLTF
TRBJ2-7	TRBV29-1	CSVLGGISSYEQYF
TRBJ1-6	TRBV29-1	CSVEVSDPDSPLHF
TRBJ2-7	TRBV28	CASSLTRSEQYF
TRBJ2-5	TRBV28	CASSFDSQTQYF
TRBJ2-7	TRBV30	CAWSGGRGEQYF
TRBJ1-5	TRBV7-2	CASSRDRDQPQHF
TRBJ2-7	TRBV1	CTSSQGVGYYEQYF
TRBJ2-3	TRBV30	CAWSGTGIDTQYF
TRBJ2-1	TRBV7-2	CASSWRTDYNEQFF
TRBJ2-1	TRBV11-2	CASSAGFGDEQFF
TRBJ2-5	TRBV28	CASSLGTSGGTQYF
TRBJ1-6	TRBV30	CAWSPSPGLRNTLHF
TRBJ2-4	TRBV6-1	CASSASDIQYF
TRBJ2-1	TRBV19	CASSLQQLYNEQFF